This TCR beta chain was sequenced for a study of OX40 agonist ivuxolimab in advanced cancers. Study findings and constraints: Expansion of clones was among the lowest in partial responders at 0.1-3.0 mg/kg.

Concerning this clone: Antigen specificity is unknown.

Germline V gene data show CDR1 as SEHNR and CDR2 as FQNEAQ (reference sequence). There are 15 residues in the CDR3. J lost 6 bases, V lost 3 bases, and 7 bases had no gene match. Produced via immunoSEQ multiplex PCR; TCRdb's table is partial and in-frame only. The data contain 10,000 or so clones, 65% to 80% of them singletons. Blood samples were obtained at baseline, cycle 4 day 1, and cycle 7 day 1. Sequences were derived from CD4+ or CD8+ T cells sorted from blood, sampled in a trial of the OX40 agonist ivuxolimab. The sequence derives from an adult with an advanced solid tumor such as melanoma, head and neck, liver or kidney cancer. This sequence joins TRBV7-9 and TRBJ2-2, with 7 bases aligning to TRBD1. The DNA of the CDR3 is TGTGCCAGCAGCTTCCGCAGGGGGATGCCCGGGGAGCTGTTTTTT. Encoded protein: CASSFRRGMPGELFF.